A single sample gave rise to the 9 T cell receptor beta chains below, sequenced in a study of post-analysis software for immune sequencing data. Study results and limitations: Several TRBV segments occurring more often in patients than controls included TRBV5-6, TRBV5-1 and TRBV20-1.

The library was made from cDNA and included unique molecular identifiers. TCRdb re-called the PCR reads through MiXCR, storing one row per CDR3 protein. The table includes around 710,000 distinct CDR3 sequences, 46% detected once. These receptors lack a known antigen. The sample consisted of blood. The receptors were sampled from a girl aged 10 to 17 with multiple sclerosis.

This clonotype was seen only once. V and J are TRBV15 and TRBJ2-7; unclear D gene. The CDR3 has 17 amino acids. Germline V gene data show CDR1 as LNHNV and CDR2 as YYDKDF (reference sequence). Trimming removed 0 bases from V and 0 bases from J, with 15 bases in between. The CDR3 DNA follows: TGTGCCACCAGCAGAGATCTTAAGGGCCAAAGCTCCTACGAGCAGTACTTC. It encodes CATSRDLKGQSSYEQYF.

This clonotype was seen more than once but under ten times. The chain carries TRBV6-6 and TRBJ2-1, with 7 bases lining up with TRBD1. Trimming took 2 bases from V and 5 from J; bases not matched to a gene: 6. CDR3 length: 15 amino acids. Germline V gives CDR1 MNHNY, CDR2 SVGAGI (reference sequence). Written as DNA, the CDR3 is TGTGCCAGCAGTTACCCCCCGACAGGGAACAATGAGCAGTTCTTC. It yields the protein CASSYPPTGNNEQFF.

The rearrangement joins TRBV20-1 to TRBJ2-4, with D perhaps being TRBD1 or TRBD2 (5 bases each). TRBJ2-7 matches the DNA end more closely, so the J call is doubtful. The CDR3 is made up of 17 amino acids. The V gene's germline CDR1 is DFQATT and CDR2 SNEGSKA (reference sequence). CDR3 loop: CSAPKGATKWESDEQYF. The CDR3 DNA follows: TGCAGTGCCCCTAAAGGGGCCACAAAATGGGAGTCTGACGAGCAGTACTTC.

V is TRBV9 and J is TRBJ1-4; no clear D. V lost 0 bases to trimming and J lost 1 base, with 4 bases between them. The CDR3 totals 14 residues. Germline V gene sequence: CDR1 SGDLS, CDR2 YYNGEE. In DNA form, the CDR3 reads TGTGCCAGCAGCGTAGAGAAAACTAATGAAAAACTGTTTTTT. The encoded protein is CASSVEKTNEKLFF.

The rearrangement links TRBV3-1 to TRBJ2-7, with no clear D. The germline CDR1 and CDR2 sequences are LGHDT and YNNKEL (reference sequence). The V and J ends lost 1 base and 5 bases respectively, with 15 bases between them. CDR3 length: 15 residues. CDR3 loop: CASSQGATPGHEQYF. CDR3 DNA: TGTGCCAGCAGCCAAGGGGCCACACCTGGCCACGAGCAGTACTTC.

This chain uses TRBV15 with TRBJ2-7; D remains ambiguous. The CDR3 runs to 13 residues. V shed 3 bases and J shed 2 bases, with 8 bases lying between them. From germline, CDR1 is LNHNV and CDR2 YYDKDF (reference sequence). Here the CDR3 reads CATSSVSAYEQYF. In DNA, the CDR3 is TGTGCCACCAGCAGCGTCAGCGCCTACGAGCAGTACTTC.

This rearrangement joins TRBV4-3 to TRBJ2-1; D remains ambiguous. CDR1 is LGHNA, CDR2 YSLEER, per germline. CDR3 length: 18 amino acids. V was shortened by 0 bases and J by 7 bases, with 22 bases between the two germline ends. The chain's CDR3 is CASSQDRPSGYWKNEQFF. CDR3 coding DNA: TGCGCCAGCAGCCAAGATCGCCCGAGTGGCTATTGGAAAAATGAGCAGTTCTTC.

The gene calls are TRBV12-3 or TRBV12-4 and TRBJ2-7, with unresolved D. The CDR3 is 13 residues long. V dropped 3 bases and J dropped 2 bases, with 8 bases sitting between them. Here the CDR3 reads CASSFGSTYEQYF. DNA of the CDR3: TGTGCCAGCAGTTTTGGGTCCACCTACGAGCAGTACTTC.

The rearrangement joins TRBV7-2 to TRBJ1-1; possibly TRBD1 for D (6 bases). The CDR3 spans 15 residues. Looked up from germline, CDR1 is SGHTA and CDR2 is FQGNSA. Trimming stripped 4 bases from V and 5 bases from J, with 17 bases between. The CDR3 reads CASSSRGPVWTEAFF. The CDR3 coding sequence is TGTGCCAGCAGCTCCAGGGGCCCCGTTTGGACTGAAGCTTTCTTT.